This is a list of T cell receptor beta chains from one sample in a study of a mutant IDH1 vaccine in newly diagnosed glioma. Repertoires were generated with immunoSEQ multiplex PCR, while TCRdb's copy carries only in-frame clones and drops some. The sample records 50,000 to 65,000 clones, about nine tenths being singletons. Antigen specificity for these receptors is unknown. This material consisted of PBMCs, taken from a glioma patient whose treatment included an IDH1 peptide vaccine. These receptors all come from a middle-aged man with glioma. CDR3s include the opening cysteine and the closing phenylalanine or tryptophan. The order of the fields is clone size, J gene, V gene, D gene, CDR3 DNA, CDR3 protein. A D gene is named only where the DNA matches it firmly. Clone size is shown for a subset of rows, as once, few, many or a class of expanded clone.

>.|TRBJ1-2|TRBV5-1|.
TGCGCCAGCAGCTTGGGGGTTACTGATGGCTACACCTTC
CASSLGVTDGYTF
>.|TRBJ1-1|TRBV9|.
TGTGCCAGCAGCGTTTCCACAACTTTGAACACTGAAGCTTTCTTT
CASSVSTTLNTEAFF
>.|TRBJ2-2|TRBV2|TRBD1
TGTGCCAGCAGAATGAGGACAGGGACCGCCGGGGAGCTGTTTTTT
CASRMRTGTAGELFF
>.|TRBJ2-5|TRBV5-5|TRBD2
TGTGCCAGCAGCGGTAGGCGGACTAGCGGGAAAGAGACCCAGTACTTC
CASSGRRTSGKETQYF
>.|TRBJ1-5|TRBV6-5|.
TGTGCCAGCAGTTACCAAACTAATCAGCCCCAGCATTTT
CASSYQTNQPQHF
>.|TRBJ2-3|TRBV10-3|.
TGTGCCATCAGTGAGTCGACGTGGGGAACAGATACGCAGTATTTT
CAISESTWGTDTQYF
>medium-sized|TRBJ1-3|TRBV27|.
TGTGCCAGCAGTCTCCAACCTGGGGGAAACACCATATATTTT
CASSLQPGGNTIYF
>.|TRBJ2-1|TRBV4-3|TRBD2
TGCGCCAGCAGACTAGCGGGAGGGCCGGACAATGAGCAGTTCTTC
CASRLAGGPDNEQFF
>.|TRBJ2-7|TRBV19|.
TGTGCCAGTACTGCAGGGGCCGAGCAGTACTTC
CASTAGAEQYF
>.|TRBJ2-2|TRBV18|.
TGTGCCAGCTCACCCATAGGACAGAACACCGGGGAGCTGTTTTTT
CASSPIGQNTGELFF
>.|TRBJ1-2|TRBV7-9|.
TGTGCCAGCAGCCCGCATTTAGGTCGGGGCTACACCTTC
CASSPHLGRGYTF
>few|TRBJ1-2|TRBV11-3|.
TGTGCCAGCACATCAAGCGGCGGCTACACCTTC
CASTSSGGYTF
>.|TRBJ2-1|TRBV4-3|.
TGCGCCAGCAGCCAAGTGGGGGCAAGGGAGCAGTTCTTC
CASSQVGAREQFF
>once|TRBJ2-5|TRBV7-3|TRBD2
TGTGCCAGCAGCTTGGGAGCCGGGACTAAGCAAGAGACCCAGTACTTC
CASSLGAGTKQETQYF
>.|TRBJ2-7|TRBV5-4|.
TGTGCCAGCAGCTCCTACAGGGTGGGCGAGCAGTACTTC
CASSSYRVGEQYF
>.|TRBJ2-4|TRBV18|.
TGTGCCAGCTCACCAACCAGGACAGAAAACATTCAGTACTTC
CASSPTRTENIQYF
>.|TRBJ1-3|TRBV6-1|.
TGTGCCAGCAGCGTGAGCTCTGGAAACACCATATATTTT
CASSVSSGNTIYF
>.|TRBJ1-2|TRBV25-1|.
TGTGCCAGCAGTGAGGGCGGGGAGCTCTATGGCTACACCTTC
CASSEGGELYGYTF
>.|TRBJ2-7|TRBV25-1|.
TGTGCCAGCAGTGAATCTCTCCACTACGAGCAGTACTTC
CASSESLHYEQYF
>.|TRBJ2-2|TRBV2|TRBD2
TGTGCCAGCAGCTCGACTAGCGTGAACACCGGGGAGCTGTTTTTT
CASSSTSVNTGELFF
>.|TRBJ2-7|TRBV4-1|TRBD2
TGCGCCAGCAGCCAAGACGGGGGGACTAGCGTCATCGACGAGCAGTACTTC
CASSQDGGTSVIDEQYF
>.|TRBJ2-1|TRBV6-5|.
TGTGCCAGCAGTCGTTTCGGGGTTCATGAGCAGTTCTTC
CASSRFGVHEQFF
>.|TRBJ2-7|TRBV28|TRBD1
TGTGCCAGCATGCCAGGGGGTTCCCACGAGCAGTACTTC
CASMPGGSHEQYF
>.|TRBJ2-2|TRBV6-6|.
TGTGCCAGCAGTTCCCTCGGGATGGGGACCGGGGAGCTGTTTTTT
CASSSLGMGTGELFF
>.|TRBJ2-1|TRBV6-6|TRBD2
TGTGCCACCTCGTGGGGCGGGAGGGACTACAATGAGCAGTTCTTC
CATSWGGRDYNEQFF
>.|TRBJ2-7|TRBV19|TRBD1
TGTGCCAGTAGCAACCGACAGGGGTACGAGCAGTACTTC
CASSNRQGYEQYF
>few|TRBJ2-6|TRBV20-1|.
TGCAGTGCTAGAGCACACAACGTCCTGACTTTC
CSARAHNVLTF
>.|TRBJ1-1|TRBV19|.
TGTGCCAGTACCCCCTCGGGACATCCGAACACTGAAGCTTTCTTT
CASTPSGHPNTEAFF
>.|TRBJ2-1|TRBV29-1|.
TGCAGCGTTGTAGTAGGTATGACTGAGCAGTTCTTC
CSVVVGMTEQFF
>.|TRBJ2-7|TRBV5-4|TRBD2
TGTGCCAGCAGCTCTAGCGGGAGGGCCCCCTACGAGCAGTACTTC
CASSSSGRAPYEQYF
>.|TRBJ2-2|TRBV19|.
TGTGCCAGTAGTATAGGACTAGTCACGACCGGGGAGCTGTTTTTT
CASSIGLVTTGELFF
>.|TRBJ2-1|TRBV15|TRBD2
TGTGCCACCGGGGGGGGTGGCTCCTACAATGAGCAGTTCTTC
CATGGGGSYNEQFF
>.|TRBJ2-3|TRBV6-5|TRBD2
TGTGCCAGCACCCCAGCGGGTAGCGGGTCAGATACGCAGTATTTT
CASTPAGSGSDTQYF
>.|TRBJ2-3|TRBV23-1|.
TGCGCCAGCAGTCTACACGGACAGACAGATACGCAGTATTTT
CASSLHGQTDTQYF
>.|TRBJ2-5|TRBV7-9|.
TGTGCCAGCAGCTTAGCGGGAGTGGCGGAGACCCAGTACTTC
CASSLAGVAETQYF
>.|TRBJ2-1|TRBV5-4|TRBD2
TGTGCCAGCAGCTTGAGTGGGACTAGCGGGAGGGATGCGCAGTTCTTC
CASSLSGTSGRDAQFF
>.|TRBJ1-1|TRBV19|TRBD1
TGTGCCAGTAGTATGAGAACCCACACAGGGGTAGCTTTCTTT
CASSMRTHTGVAFF
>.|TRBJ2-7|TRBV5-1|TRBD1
TGCGCCAGCAGCCTTTGGGACAGGGACAATCACGAGCAGTACTTC
CASSLWDRDNHEQYF
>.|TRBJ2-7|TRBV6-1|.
TGTGCCAGCGGCTGGGACCGCCCCCACGAGCAGTACTTC
CASGWDRPHEQYF
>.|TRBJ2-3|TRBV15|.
TGTGCCACCAGCCGGGCCAGCACAGATACGCAGTATTTT
CATSRASTDTQYF
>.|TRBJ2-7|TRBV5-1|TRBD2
TGCGCCAGCAGTCCCCTAGGCGGGGGGGTCAACGAGCAGTACTTC
CASSPLGGGVNEQYF
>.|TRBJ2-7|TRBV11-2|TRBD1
TGTGCCAGCAGCTCAGACAGGGGTCACGAGCAGTACTTC
CASSSDRGHEQYF
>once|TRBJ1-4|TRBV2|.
TGTGCCAGCAACTTATGGGGGTCACGTGAAAAACTGTTTTTT
CASNLWGSREKLFF
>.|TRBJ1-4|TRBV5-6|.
TGTGCCAGCAGCTTACGAGGAGGCGAAAAACTGTTTTTT
CASSLRGGEKLFF
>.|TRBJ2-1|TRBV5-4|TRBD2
TGTGCCAGCAGCTTGGGAGCTAGCGGGCAGGATGAGCAGTTCTTC
CASSLGASGQDEQFF
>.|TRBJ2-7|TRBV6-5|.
TGTGCCAGCAGTTCAGACGGATACTACGAGCAGTACTTC
CASSSDGYYEQYF
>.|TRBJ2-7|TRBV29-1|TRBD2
TGCAGCGTGAGCGGGAGAGGGGGTCCGGGAAACGAGCAGTACTTC
CSVSGRGGPGNEQYF
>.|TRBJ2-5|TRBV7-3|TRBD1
TGTGCCAGCAGCTCGACAGGGGTAGAGACCCAGTACTTC
CASSSTGVETQYF
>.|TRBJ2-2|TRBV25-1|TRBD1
TGTGCCAGCAGTGTCCAACAGGGGACCGGGGAGCTGTTTTTT
CASSVQQGTGELFF
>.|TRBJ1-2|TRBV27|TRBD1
TGTGCCAGCAGTTTCAGGTCTCGGGACAGTCGGGGTGGCTACACCTTC
CASSFRSRDSRGGYTF
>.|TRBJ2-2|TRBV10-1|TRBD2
TGCGCCAGCAGTGCGACTAGCGGGAGGAAAGGTGGGGAGCTGTTTTTT
CASSATSGRKGGELFF
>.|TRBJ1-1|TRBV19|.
TGTGCCAGTAACCAAGGCCAGTATGAAGCTTTCTTT
CASNQGQYEAFF
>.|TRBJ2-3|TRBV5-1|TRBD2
TGCGCCAGCAGCTGGGGCGGACTAGTGGCAGATACGCAGTATTTT
CASSWGGLVADTQYF
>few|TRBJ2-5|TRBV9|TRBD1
TGTGCCAGCAGCGGACAGGGACAAGAGACCCAGTACTTC
CASSGQGQETQYF
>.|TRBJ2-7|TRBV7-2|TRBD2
TGTGCCAGCAGCCAAATGCCTGCGGGAGGGTACGAGCAGTACTTC
CASSQMPAGGYEQYF